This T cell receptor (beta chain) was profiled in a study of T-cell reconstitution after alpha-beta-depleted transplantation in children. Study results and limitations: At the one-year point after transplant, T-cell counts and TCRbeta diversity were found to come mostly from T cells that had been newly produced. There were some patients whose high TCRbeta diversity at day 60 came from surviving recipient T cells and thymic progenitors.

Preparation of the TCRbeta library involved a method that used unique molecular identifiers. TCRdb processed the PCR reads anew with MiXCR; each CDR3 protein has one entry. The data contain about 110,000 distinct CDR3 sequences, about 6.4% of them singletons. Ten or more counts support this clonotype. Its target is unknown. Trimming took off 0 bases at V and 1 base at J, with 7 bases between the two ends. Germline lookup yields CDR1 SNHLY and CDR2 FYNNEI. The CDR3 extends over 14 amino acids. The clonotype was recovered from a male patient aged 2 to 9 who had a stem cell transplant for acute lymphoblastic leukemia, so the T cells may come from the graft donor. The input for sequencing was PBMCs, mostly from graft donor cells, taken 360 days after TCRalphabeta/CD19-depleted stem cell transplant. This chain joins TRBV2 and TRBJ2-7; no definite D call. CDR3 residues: CASSEARQSYEQYF. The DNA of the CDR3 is TGTGCCAGCAGTGAAGCAAGACAATCCTACGAGCAGTACTTC.